Listed below are T cell receptor beta chains from one sample, sequenced in a study of blood T cell repertoires in COVID-19. Some clones are missing from TCRdb's copy, which holds only in-frame ones; the method was immunoSEQ multiplex PCR. This sample has about 80,000 clones; approximately 88% occur once, and the top ten carry 6% to 7.5%. What was sequenced was peripheral blood. The receptors here all came from a woman older than 75 with acute or convalescent COVID-19. Each CDR3 is given with its conserved first and last residue. The order of the fields is D gene, J gene, V gene, CDR3 length, clone size, CDR3 protein, CDR3 DNA. The D gene is left open where the match is weak. Clone size, where shown, is once, few, many, or a class for clones that have expanded.

d_call: TRBD1
j_call: TRBJ1-1
v_call: TRBV2
cdr3_length: 14
clone_size: .
cdr3_aa: CASRDRGRNTEAFF
cdr3_nt: TGTGCCAGCAGGGACAGGGGGAGGAACACTGAAGCTTTCTTT

d_call: .
j_call: TRBJ1-1
v_call: TRBV19
cdr3_length: 14
clone_size: .
cdr3_aa: CASSMDNRNTEAFF
cdr3_nt: TGTGCCAGTAGTATGGATAACAGGAACACTGAAGCTTTCTTT

d_call: .
j_call: TRBJ1-1
v_call: TRBV9
cdr3_length: 18
clone_size: few
cdr3_aa: CASSGRTGGRDSKDEAFF
cdr3_nt: TGTGCCAGCAGCGGACGAACGGGGGGCCGGGATTCGAAGGATGAAGCTTTCTTT

d_call: TRBD1
j_call: TRBJ1-1
v_call: TRBV5-1
cdr3_length: 20
clone_size: .
cdr3_aa: CASQKQELRVRSPQGAEAFF
cdr3_nt: TGCGCCAGCCAAAAGCAGGAATTAAGGGTCCGGTCCCCTCAGGGGGCTGAAGCTTTCTTT

d_call: .
j_call: TRBJ2-2
v_call: TRBV30
cdr3_length: 15
clone_size: .
cdr3_aa: CAWNRAGWNTGELFF
cdr3_nt: TGTGCCTGGAACAGAGCGGGTTGGAACACCGGGGAGCTGTTTTTT

d_call: TRBD2
j_call: TRBJ2-1
v_call: TRBV7-3
cdr3_length: 14
clone_size: .
cdr3_aa: CASPGLGVWNEQFF
cdr3_nt: TGTGCCAGCCCTGGACTAGGGGTATGGAATGAGCAGTTCTTC

d_call: .
j_call: TRBJ2-1
v_call: TRBV7-2
cdr3_length: 15
clone_size: .
cdr3_aa: CASSLLGGLYNEQFF
cdr3_nt: TGTGCCAGCAGTCTACTCGGCGGGCTCTACAATGAGCAGTTCTTC

d_call: .
j_call: TRBJ2-3
v_call: TRBV19
cdr3_length: 16
clone_size: .
cdr3_aa: CASSPRDLIRSDTQYF
cdr3_nt: TGTGCCAGTAGTCCGCGGGACCTCATACGTTCAGATACGCAGTATTTT

d_call: .
j_call: TRBJ1-2
v_call: TRBV6-9
cdr3_length: 11
clone_size: .
cdr3_aa: CASSSSYGYTF
cdr3_nt: TGTGCCAGCAGTAGTAGCTATGGCTACACCTTC

d_call: TRBD1
j_call: TRBJ2-5
v_call: TRBV5-5
cdr3_length: 16
clone_size: .
cdr3_aa: CASSLKPGQGTETQYF
cdr3_nt: TGTGCCAGCAGCCTAAAACCGGGACAGGGAACCGAGACCCAGTACTTC

d_call: TRBD1
j_call: TRBJ2-1
v_call: TRBV14
cdr3_length: 14
clone_size: .
cdr3_aa: CASSQGQGSNEQFF
cdr3_nt: TGTGCCAGCAGCCAAGGACAGGGTTCGAATGAGCAGTTCTTC

d_call: TRBD1
j_call: TRBJ1-6
v_call: TRBV2
cdr3_length: 14
clone_size: .
cdr3_aa: CASSEDRGGSPLHF
cdr3_nt: TGTGCCAGCAGTGAGGACAGGGGGGGATCACCCCTCCACTTT

d_call: .
j_call: TRBJ2-7
v_call: TRBV5-5
cdr3_length: 14
clone_size: few
cdr3_aa: CASARQGPSYEQYF
cdr3_nt: TGTGCCAGCGCTCGGCAGGGGCCCTCCTACGAGCAGTACTTC

d_call: .
j_call: TRBJ2-1
v_call: TRBV24-1
cdr3_length: 14
clone_size: .
cdr3_aa: CATSDPRTSWQQFF
cdr3_nt: TGTGCCACCAGTGATCCGCGCACTAGCTGGCAGCAGTTCTTC

d_call: TRBD1
j_call: TRBJ2-7
v_call: TRBV7-3
cdr3_length: 15
clone_size: few
cdr3_aa: CASSLFAGTAYEQYF
cdr3_nt: TGTGCCAGCAGCTTATTTGCCGGGACAGCCTACGAGCAGTACTTC

d_call: TRBD1
j_call: TRBJ1-2
v_call: TRBV12-3/TRBV12-4
cdr3_length: 12
clone_size: .
cdr3_aa: CASSGGQGGYTF
cdr3_nt: TGTGCCAGCAGTGGAGGACAGGGGGGCTACACCTTC

d_call: TRBD1
j_call: TRBJ1-2
v_call: TRBV18
cdr3_length: 17
clone_size: .
cdr3_aa: CASSPPLPGQRLYGYTF
cdr3_nt: TGTGCCAGCTCTCCTCCGCTACCGGGACAGAGGCTCTATGGCTACACCTTC

d_call: .
j_call: TRBJ1-1
v_call: TRBV19
cdr3_length: 13
clone_size: .
cdr3_aa: CASSISGNTEAFF
cdr3_nt: TGTGCCAGTAGTATTTCCGGGAACACTGAAGCTTTCTTT

d_call: .
j_call: TRBJ1-5
v_call: TRBV2
cdr3_length: 15
clone_size: .
cdr3_aa: CASSYGGGRRQPQHF
cdr3_nt: TGTGCCAGCAGTTATGGAGGAGGTCGGCGTCAGCCCCAGCATTTT

d_call: TRBD1
j_call: TRBJ1-6
v_call: TRBV7-9
cdr3_length: 15
clone_size: .
cdr3_aa: CASSSTGMGNSPLHF
cdr3_nt: TGTGCCAGCAGCTCGACAGGGATGGGCAATTCACCCCTCCACTTT

d_call: .
j_call: TRBJ1-4
v_call: TRBV4-2
cdr3_length: 15
clone_size: .
cdr3_aa: CASSQGVDAGEKLFF
cdr3_nt: TGTGCCAGCAGCCAAGGTGTCGACGCAGGAGAAAAACTGTTTTTT

d_call: TRBD1
j_call: TRBJ1-5
v_call: TRBV7-9
cdr3_length: 15
clone_size: .
cdr3_aa: CASSPGTGGGQPQHF
cdr3_nt: TGTGCCAGCAGCCCCGGGACAGGGGGCGGTCAGCCCCAGCATTTT

d_call: TRBD1
j_call: TRBJ2-7
v_call: TRBV6-2/TRBV6-3
cdr3_length: 15
clone_size: .
cdr3_aa: CASSWKGQGTYEQYF
cdr3_nt: TGTGCCAGCAGTTGGAAGGGACAGGGGACCTACGAGCAGTACTTC

d_call: .
j_call: TRBJ1-4
v_call: TRBV19
cdr3_length: 14
clone_size: .
cdr3_aa: CASSPRGTNEKLFF
cdr3_nt: TGTGCCAGTAGCCCGCGGGGAACTAATGAAAAACTGTTTTTT

d_call: TRBD1
j_call: TRBJ1-2
v_call: TRBV5-6
cdr3_length: 15
clone_size: .
cdr3_aa: CASSLTGGKDYGYTF
cdr3_nt: TGTGCCAGCAGCCTCACAGGGGGCAAGGACTATGGCTACACCTTC

d_call: .
j_call: TRBJ1-1
v_call: TRBV19
cdr3_length: 16
clone_size: .
cdr3_aa: CASSSAGGFGHTEAFF
cdr3_nt: TGTGCCAGTAGTTCGGCGGGGGGGTTCGGGCACACTGAAGCTTTCTTT

d_call: TRBD1
j_call: TRBJ1-4
v_call: TRBV29-1
cdr3_length: 16
clone_size: few
cdr3_aa: CSVTGTGGPGGEKLFF
cdr3_nt: TGCAGCGTTACCGGGACAGGGGGCCCAGGAGGAGAAAAACTGTTTTTT